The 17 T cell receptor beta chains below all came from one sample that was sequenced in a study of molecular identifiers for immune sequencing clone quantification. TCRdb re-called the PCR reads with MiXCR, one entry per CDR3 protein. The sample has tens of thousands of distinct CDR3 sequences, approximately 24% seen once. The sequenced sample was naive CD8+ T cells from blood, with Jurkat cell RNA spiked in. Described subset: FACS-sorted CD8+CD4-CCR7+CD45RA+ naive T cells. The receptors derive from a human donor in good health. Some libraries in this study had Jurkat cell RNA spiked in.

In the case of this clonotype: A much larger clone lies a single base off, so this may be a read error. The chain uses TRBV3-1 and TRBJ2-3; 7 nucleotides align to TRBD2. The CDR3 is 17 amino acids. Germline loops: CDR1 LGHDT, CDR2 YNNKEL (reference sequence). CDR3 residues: CASSHYNGGGPTDTQCF. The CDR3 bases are TGTGCCAGCAGCCATTACAATGGGGGGGGTCCCACAGATACGCAGTGTTTT.

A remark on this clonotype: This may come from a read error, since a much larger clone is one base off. This CDR3 reads CSVEGYSYNSPLHF. Written as DNA, the CDR3 is TGCAGCGTTGAAGGCTACTCCTATAATTCACCCCTCCACTTT. This chain uses TRBV29-1 with TRBJ1-6; no firm D call. Trimming took off 1 base at V and 0 bases at J, with 4 bases between the two ends. This CDR3 comprises 14 residues. The germline V gene has CDR1 SQVTM and CDR2 ANQGSEA.

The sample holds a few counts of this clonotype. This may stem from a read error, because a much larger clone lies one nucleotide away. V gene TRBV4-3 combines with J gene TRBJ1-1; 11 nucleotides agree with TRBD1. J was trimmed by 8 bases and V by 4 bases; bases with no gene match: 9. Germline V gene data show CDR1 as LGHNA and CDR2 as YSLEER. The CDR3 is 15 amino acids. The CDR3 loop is CASSRDRTGGLEAFF. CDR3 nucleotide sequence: TGCGCCAGCAGCCGAGATAGGACAGGGGGCTTGGAAGCTTTCTTT.

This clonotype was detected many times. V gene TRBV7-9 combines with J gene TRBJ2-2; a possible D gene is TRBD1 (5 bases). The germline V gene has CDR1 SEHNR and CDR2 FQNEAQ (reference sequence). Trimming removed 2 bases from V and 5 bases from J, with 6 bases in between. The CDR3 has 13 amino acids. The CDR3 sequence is CASSLQGTGELFF. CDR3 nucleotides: TGTGCCAGCAGCTTACAGGGAACCGGGGAGCTGTTTTTT.

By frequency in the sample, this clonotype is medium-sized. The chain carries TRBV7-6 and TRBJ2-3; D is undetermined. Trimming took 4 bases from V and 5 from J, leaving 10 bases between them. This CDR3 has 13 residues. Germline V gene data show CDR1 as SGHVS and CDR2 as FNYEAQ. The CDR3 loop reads CASSSESIDTQYF. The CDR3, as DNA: TGTGCCAGCAGCTCGGAAAGTATAGATACGCAGTATTTT. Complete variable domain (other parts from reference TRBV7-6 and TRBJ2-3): GAGVSQSPRYKVTKRGQDVALRCDPISGHVSLYWYRQALGQGPEFLTYFNYEAQQDKSGLPNDRFSAERPEGSISTLTIQRTEQRDSAMYRCASSSESIDTQYFGPGTRLTVL.

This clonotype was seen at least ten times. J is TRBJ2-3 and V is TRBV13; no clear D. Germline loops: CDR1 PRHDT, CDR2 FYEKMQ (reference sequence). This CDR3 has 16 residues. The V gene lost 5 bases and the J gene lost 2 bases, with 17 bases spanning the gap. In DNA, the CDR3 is TGTGCCAGCAGCAGAAGCGAGGCCGGGTACACAGATACGCAGTATTTT. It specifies CASSRSEAGYTDTQYF.

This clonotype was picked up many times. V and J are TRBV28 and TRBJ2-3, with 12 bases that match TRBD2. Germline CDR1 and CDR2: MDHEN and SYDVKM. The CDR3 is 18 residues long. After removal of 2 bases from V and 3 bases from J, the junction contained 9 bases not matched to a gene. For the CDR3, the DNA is TGTGCCAGCAGTTTAGCTTTCGTCGGGACTAGCGGGACAGATACGCAGTATTTT. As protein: CASSLAFVGTSGTDTQYF.

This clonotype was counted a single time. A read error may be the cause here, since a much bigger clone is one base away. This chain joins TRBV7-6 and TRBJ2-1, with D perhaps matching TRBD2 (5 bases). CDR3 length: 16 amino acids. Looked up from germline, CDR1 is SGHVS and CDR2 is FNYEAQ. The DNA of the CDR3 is TGTGCCGGCAGCCCTTCAGGAGGACGCTCCTACAATGAGCAGTTCTTC. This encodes CAGSPSGGRSYNEQFF.

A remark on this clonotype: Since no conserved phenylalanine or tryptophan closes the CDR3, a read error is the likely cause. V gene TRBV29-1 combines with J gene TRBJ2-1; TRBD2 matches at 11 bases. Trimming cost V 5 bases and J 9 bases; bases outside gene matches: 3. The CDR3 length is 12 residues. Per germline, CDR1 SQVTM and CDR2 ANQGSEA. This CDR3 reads CSVPGLAVEQFL. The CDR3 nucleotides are TGCAGCGTTCCGGGACTAGCGGTTGAGCAGTTCCTC.

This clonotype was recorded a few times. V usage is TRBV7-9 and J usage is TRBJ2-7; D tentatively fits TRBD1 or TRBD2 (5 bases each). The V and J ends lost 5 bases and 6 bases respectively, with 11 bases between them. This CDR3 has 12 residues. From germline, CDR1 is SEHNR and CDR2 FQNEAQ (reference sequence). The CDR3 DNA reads TGTGCCAGCAGCCTCGGGGCTAGCGAGCAGTACTTC. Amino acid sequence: CASSLGASEQYF.

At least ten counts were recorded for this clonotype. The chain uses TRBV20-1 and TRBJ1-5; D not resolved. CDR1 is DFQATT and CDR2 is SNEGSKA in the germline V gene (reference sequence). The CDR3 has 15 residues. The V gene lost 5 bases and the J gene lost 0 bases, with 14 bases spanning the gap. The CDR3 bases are TGCAGTGCTGACCAGGACGGCCATAGCAATCAGCCCCAGCATTTT. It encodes CSADQDGHSNQPQHF.

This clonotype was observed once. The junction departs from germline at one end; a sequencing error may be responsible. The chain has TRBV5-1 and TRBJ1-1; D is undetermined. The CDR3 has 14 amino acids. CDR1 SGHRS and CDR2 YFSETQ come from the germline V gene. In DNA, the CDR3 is TGCGCCAGCAGCCCCTCGGCCGGGCGGGCTGAAGCTATCTTT. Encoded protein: CASSPSAGRAEAIF.

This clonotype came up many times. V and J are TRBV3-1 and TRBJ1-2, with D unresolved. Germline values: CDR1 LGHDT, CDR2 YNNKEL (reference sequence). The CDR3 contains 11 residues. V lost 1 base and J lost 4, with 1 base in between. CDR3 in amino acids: CASSQAYGYTF. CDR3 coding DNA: TGTGCCAGCAGCCAAGCCTATGGCTACACCTTC.

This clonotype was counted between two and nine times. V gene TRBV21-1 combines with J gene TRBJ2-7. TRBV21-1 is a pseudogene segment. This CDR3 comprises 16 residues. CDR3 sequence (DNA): TGTGCCAGCAGCAAAAGTTCGGCGGAGAGCTCCTACGAGCAGTACTTC. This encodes CASSKSSAESSYEQYF.

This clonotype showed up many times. CDR3 sequence (DNA): TGTGCCAGCAGCTCGGGGGCGCAGGGCGTGTACTTC. Translating it yields CASSSGAQGVYF. The chain has TRBV11-2 and TRBJ2-7; D may correspond to TRBD1 or TRBD2 (6 bases each). Trimming removed 4 bases at V and 12 bases at J, with 16 bases between. The CDR3 is 12 amino acids. Germline CDR1 SGHAT, CDR2 FQNNGV.

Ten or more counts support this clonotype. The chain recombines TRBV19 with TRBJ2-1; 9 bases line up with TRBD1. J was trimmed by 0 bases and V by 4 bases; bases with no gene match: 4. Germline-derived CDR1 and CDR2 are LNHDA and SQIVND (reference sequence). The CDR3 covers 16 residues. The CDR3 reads CASSRDRAYSYNEQFF. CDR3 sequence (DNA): TGTGCCAGTAGTAGGGACAGGGCCTACTCCTACAATGAGCAGTTCTTC. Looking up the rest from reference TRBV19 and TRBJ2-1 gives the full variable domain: DGGITQSPKYLFRKEGQNVTLSCEQNLNHDAMYWYRQDPGQGLRLIYYSQIVNDFQKGDIAEGYSVSREKKESFPLTVTSAQKNPTAFYLCASSRDRAYSYNEQFFGPGTRLTVL.

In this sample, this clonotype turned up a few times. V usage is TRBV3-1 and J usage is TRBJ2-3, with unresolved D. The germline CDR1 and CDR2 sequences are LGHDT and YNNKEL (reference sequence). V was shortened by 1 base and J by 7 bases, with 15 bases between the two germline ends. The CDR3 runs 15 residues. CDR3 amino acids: CASSQGGPSEYTQYF. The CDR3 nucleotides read TGTGCCAGCAGCCAAGGGGGTCCGAGCGAATATACGCAGTATTTT.